The rows below give T cell receptor beta chains drawn from one sample of a study of T-cell memory formation after mild COVID-19. TCRdb analysed the 5' RACE reads with MiXCR anew, one entry per CDR3 protein. The repertoire holds around 250,000 distinct CDR3 sequences, with more than 8% as singletons. Sequencing was carried out using PBMCs or a T cell subset sorted from them (not recorded which). The receptor set was obtained from a man younger than 35 who had mild COVID-19 (a few samples of this study predate the infection). Cell type and time point are not known. Both conserved end residues are part of each CDR3. The order of the fields is CDR3 DNA, CDR3 protein, CDR3 length, clone size, D gene, J gene, V gene. D genes are given only for firm matches. Expanded clones get a size class; other rows say once, few or many, or leave the size out.

CDR3 DNA: TGTGCCAGCAGCTTACCTACAGGGGGGAGAACCCAGTACTTC; CDR3 protein: CASSLPTGGRTQYF; CDR3 length: 14; clone size: many; D gene: TRBD1; J gene: TRBJ2-5; V gene: TRBV11-2
CDR3 DNA: TGTGCCAGCAGCATATGGGCCACAGATACGCAGTATTTT; CDR3 protein: CASSIWATDTQYF; CDR3 length: 13; clone size: few; D gene: NA; J gene: TRBJ2-3; V gene: TRBV7-9
CDR3 DNA: TGTGCCAGCAGTCCGAGACAGGGTGATGGCTACACCTTC; CDR3 protein: CASSPRQGDGYTF; CDR3 length: 13; clone size: few; D gene: TRBD1; J gene: TRBJ1-2; V gene: TRBV12-3/TRBV12-4
CDR3 DNA: TGTGCCAGCAGCGCCCCAGGGTCTGGGGCCAACGTCCTGACTTTC; CDR3 protein: CASSAPGSGANVLTF; CDR3 length: 15; clone size: NA; D gene: NA; J gene: TRBJ2-6; V gene: TRBV9
CDR3 DNA: TGCAGTGCTAGGAGTAACTGTGGCTACACCTTC; CDR3 protein: CSARSNCGYTF; CDR3 length: 11; clone size: NA; D gene: NA; J gene: TRBJ1-2; V gene: TRBV20-1
CDR3 DNA: TGTGCCACCGGTCTCGGAGGGGGGACCCAGTACTTC; CDR3 protein: CATGLGGGTQYF; CDR3 length: 12; clone size: NA; D gene: NA; J gene: TRBJ2-5; V gene: TRBV15
CDR3 DNA: TGTGCCAGCAGCGGGATCCCGGGAGCGGGTGAAAAACTGTTTTTT; CDR3 protein: CASSGIPGAGEKLFF; CDR3 length: 15; clone size: few; D gene: NA; J gene: TRBJ1-4; V gene: TRBV9
CDR3 DNA: TGCGCCAGCAGCCAAGACGGGTCCGGGGGGGACATTCAGTACTTC; CDR3 protein: CASSQDGSGGDIQYF; CDR3 length: 15; clone size: NA; D gene: TRBD2; J gene: TRBJ2-4; V gene: TRBV4-1
CDR3 DNA: TGTGCCAGCAGAACAGGGGGTGGTAATGAAAAACTGTTTTTT; CDR3 protein: CASRTGGGNEKLFF; CDR3 length: 14; clone size: NA; D gene: TRBD1; J gene: TRBJ1-4; V gene: TRBV12-3/TRBV12-4
CDR3 DNA: TGTGCCAGCAGCTTAGACCGCACAGATACGCAGTATTTT; CDR3 protein: CASSLDRTDTQYF; CDR3 length: 13; clone size: NA; D gene: NA; J gene: TRBJ2-3; V gene: TRBV11-2
CDR3 DNA: TGTGCCAGCAGCTTGTTAGGGACCCAGTACTTC; CDR3 protein: CASSLLGTQYF; CDR3 length: 11; clone size: NA; D gene: NA; J gene: TRBJ2-5; V gene: TRBV7-9
CDR3 DNA: TGTGCCAGCTCTCCTCCACAAGAGACCCAGTACTTC; CDR3 protein: CASSPPQETQYF; CDR3 length: 12; clone size: NA; D gene: NA; J gene: TRBJ2-5; V gene: TRBV18
CDR3 DNA: TGTGCCTCCGGGACACCCTATGGCTACACCTTC; CDR3 protein: CASGTPYGYTF; CDR3 length: 11; clone size: few; D gene: NA; J gene: TRBJ1-2; V gene: TRBV28
CDR3 DNA: TGTGCCAGCAGTTACTCGACTAGCCTCCAGCCCCAGCATTTT; CDR3 protein: CASSYSTSLQPQHF; CDR3 length: 14; clone size: NA; D gene: NA; J gene: TRBJ1-5; V gene: TRBV6-5
CDR3 DNA: TGTGCCAGCAGTCCGCTTAGGTTCTATGGCTACACCTTC; CDR3 protein: CASSPLRFYGYTF; CDR3 length: 13; clone size: NA; D gene: NA; J gene: TRBJ1-2; V gene: TRBV12-3/TRBV12-4
CDR3 DNA: TGTGCCAGCAGTGAAGACCAGAACAGGCAGTACTTC; CDR3 protein: CASSEDQNRQYF; CDR3 length: 12; clone size: few; D gene: NA; J gene: TRBJ2-7; V gene: TRBV2
CDR3 DNA: TGTGCCACCAGCAGAGATCGAAGTGAAAAACTGTTTTTT; CDR3 protein: CATSRDRSEKLFF; CDR3 length: 13; clone size: NA; D gene: NA; J gene: TRBJ1-4; V gene: TRBV15
CDR3 DNA: TGCGCCAGCAGCCGCCAACTGGCGGACTCCACCACCGGGGAGCTGTTTTTT; CDR3 protein: CASSRQLADSTTGELFF; CDR3 length: 17; clone size: few; D gene: NA; J gene: TRBJ2-2; V gene: TRBV4-1
CDR3 DNA: TGTGCCAGCAGCTCCGTAGCGGGAGCCTATCAGCCCCAGCATTTT; CDR3 protein: CASSSVAGAYQPQHF; CDR3 length: 15; clone size: few; D gene: NA; J gene: TRBJ1-5; V gene: TRBV12-3/TRBV12-4
CDR3 DNA: TGCGCCAGCAGTGAACCCTTCGAGCGGGGGTATACAGATACGCAGTATTTT; CDR3 protein: CASSEPFERGYTDTQYF; CDR3 length: 17; clone size: few; D gene: TRBD2; J gene: TRBJ2-3; V gene: TRBV10-2
CDR3 DNA: TGTGCCAGCAGTTACAAGGAGGCTAACAGCGGGCAAGAGACCCAGTACTTC; CDR3 protein: CASSYKEANSGQETQYF; CDR3 length: 17; clone size: few; D gene: NA; J gene: TRBJ2-5; V gene: TRBV6-5
CDR3 DNA: TGTGCCAGCAGCTTGGCTCGATTAACAGGGGCTGGCTACACCTTC; CDR3 protein: CASSLARLTGAGYTF; CDR3 length: 15; clone size: few; D gene: TRBD1; J gene: TRBJ1-2; V gene: TRBV5-4
CDR3 DNA: TGTGCCAGCAGCCGGGGCTCGGGACAGGGGTACGAGCAGTACTTC; CDR3 protein: CASSRGSGQGYEQYF; CDR3 length: 15; clone size: few; D gene: TRBD1; J gene: TRBJ2-7; V gene: TRBV9
CDR3 DNA: TGTGCCAGCAGCGTAGGGACAGGGTACGAGCAGTACTTC; CDR3 protein: CASSVGTGYEQYF; CDR3 length: 13; clone size: few; D gene: TRBD1; J gene: TRBJ2-7; V gene: TRBV7-6
CDR3 DNA: TGCGCCAGCAGCCAAGGACGGGGGACGGTTGAGACCCAGTACTTC; CDR3 protein: CASSQGRGTVETQYF; CDR3 length: 15; clone size: NA; D gene: NA; J gene: TRBJ2-5; V gene: TRBV4-3
CDR3 DNA: TGCGCCAGCAGCTTGGGCAGGGGGTATAGCACTGAAGCTTTCTTT; CDR3 protein: CASSLGRGYSTEAFF; CDR3 length: 15; clone size: few; D gene: TRBD1; J gene: TRBJ1-1; V gene: TRBV5-1
CDR3 DNA: TGTGCCAGCTCACCACCGGGGGGCAATGAGCAGTTCTTC; CDR3 protein: CASSPPGGNEQFF; CDR3 length: 13; clone size: few; D gene: NA; J gene: TRBJ2-1; V gene: TRBV18
CDR3 DNA: TGTGCCAGCAGCTTGCCTAGCGGCCAAGAGACCCAGTACTTC; CDR3 protein: CASSLPSGQETQYF; CDR3 length: 14; clone size: few; D gene: TRBD2; J gene: TRBJ2-5; V gene: TRBV5-4
CDR3 DNA: TGCGCCAGCAGCTGGTGGACAGGGGACAACTATGGCTACACCTTC; CDR3 protein: CASSWWTGDNYGYTF; CDR3 length: 15; clone size: NA; D gene: TRBD1; J gene: TRBJ1-2; V gene: TRBV5-1
CDR3 DNA: TGCGCCAGCAGCCAAGATGGCACCGCCACAGATACGCAGTATTTT; CDR3 protein: CASSQDGTATDTQYF; CDR3 length: 15; clone size: many; D gene: NA; J gene: TRBJ2-3; V gene: TRBV4-1
CDR3 DNA: TGTGCCAGCAGCTTATCGGACACCAATCAGCCCCAGCATTTT; CDR3 protein: CASSLSDTNQPQHF; CDR3 length: 14; clone size: NA; D gene: NA; J gene: TRBJ1-5; V gene: TRBV7-9
CDR3 DNA: TGTGCCAGCAGCGACCGGGACAGCTATGGCTACACCTTC; CDR3 protein: CASSDRDSYGYTF; CDR3 length: 13; clone size: NA; D gene: TRBD1; J gene: TRBJ1-2; V gene: TRBV7-9
CDR3 DNA: TGTGCCAGCAGTTTCGGGAACTTAAGAGGCTACACCTTC; CDR3 protein: CASSFGNLRGYTF; CDR3 length: 13; clone size: NA; D gene: NA; J gene: TRBJ1-2; V gene: TRBV12-3/TRBV12-4
CDR3 DNA: TGTGCCAGCAGCTTATCTCAGCAAGAGACCCAGTACTTC; CDR3 protein: CASSLSQQETQYF; CDR3 length: 13; clone size: few; D gene: NA; J gene: TRBJ2-5; V gene: TRBV7-8
CDR3 DNA: TGTGCCAGCAGTTACTCTGGCAAATCCTACGAGCAGTACTTC; CDR3 protein: CASSYSGKSYEQYF; CDR3 length: 14; clone size: many; D gene: NA; J gene: TRBJ2-7; V gene: TRBV6-5
CDR3 DNA: TGTGCCAGCAGCGCGATTGCAGCCAGGGCCCAGCCCCAGCATTTT; CDR3 protein: CASSAIAARAQPQHF; CDR3 length: 15; clone size: few; D gene: NA; J gene: TRBJ1-5; V gene: TRBV7-8
CDR3 DNA: TGTGCCAGCAGGGTTAAGACCCCTAGGTCCCCCTACAATGAGCAGTTCTTC; CDR3 protein: CASRVKTPRSPYNEQFF; CDR3 length: 17; clone size: many; D gene: NA; J gene: TRBJ2-1; V gene: TRBV6-2/TRBV6-3